These T cell receptor beta chains were read from a single sample in a study of T-cell memory formation after mild COVID-19. TCRdb fed the 5' RACE reads into MiXCR, producing one record per CDR3 protein. The table shows about 400,000 distinct CDR3 sequences, with under 25% occurring only once. Sequencing was performed on PBMCs or a T cell subset sorted from them (not recorded which). Every receptor here comes from an adult woman who had mild COVID-19 (a few samples of this study predate the infection). Cell type and time point are not known. The CDR3 runs from the conserved cysteine through the conserved F or W. The order of the fields is J gene, V gene, clone size, D gene, CDR3 DNA, CDR3 protein. The D gene is left open where the match is weak. Not all rows give a size; the values are once, few, many and, for expanded clones, a class.

TRBJ1-4,TRBV12-3/TRBV12-4,few,NA,TGTGCCAGCAGTTTACAGTCAACAACTAATGAAAAACTGTTTTTT,CASSLQSTTNEKLFF
TRBJ2-2,TRBV5-4,once,NA,TGTGCCAGCAGCTCGGGTGGGGCTACAACCGGGGAGCTGTTTTTT,CASSSGGATTGELFF
TRBJ1-6,TRBV12-3/TRBV12-4,many,NA,TGTGCCAGCAGTTTAAATGCGGGGCGGCCTAATTCACCCCTCCACTTT,CASSLNAGRPNSPLHF
TRBJ2-3,TRBV7-7,few,TRBD2,TGTGCCAGCAGCCCCACCAGCGGGGGGGGCACAGATACGCAGTATTTT,CASSPTSGGGTDTQYF
TRBJ2-5,TRBV11-2,NA,TRBD1,TGTGCCAGCAGCCCGACAGGGATCCAAGAGACCCAGTACTTC,CASSPTGIQETQYF
TRBJ2-2,TRBV29-1,NA,NA,TGCAGCGTCGACAGTACGTACACCGGGGAGCTGTTTTTT,CSVDSTYTGELFF
TRBJ2-3,TRBV6-1,few,NA,TGTGCCAGCAGTGAGCGGGGGCTCAGGGATACGCAGTATTTT,CASSERGLRDTQYF
TRBJ2-7,TRBV7-2,few,TRBD1,TGTGCCAGCAGCTTGGGCCCCGGGACAGGGGGCGGAGAGCAGTACTTC,CASSLGPGTGGGEQYF
TRBJ1-1,TRBV6-5,NA,TRBD1,TGTGCCAGCAGTTACTCATCTGGGGCAGGGGGCACTGAAGCTTTCTTT,CASSYSSGAGGTEAFF
TRBJ1-2,TRBV12-3/TRBV12-4,NA,TRBD1,TGTGCCAGCAGGGACAGGGTCGATGGCTACACCTTC,CASRDRVDGYTF
TRBJ1-1,TRBV7-2,NA,NA,TGTGCCAGCAGCTTAGAGGACAGAGTCAACACTGAAGCTTTCTTT,CASSLEDRVNTEAFF
TRBJ1-1,TRBV7-9,NA,NA,TGTGCCAGCAGTAAGCCCCTACCCCTACTTGAAGCTTTCTTT,CASSKPLPLLEAFF
TRBJ2-1,TRBV9,few,NA,TGTGCCAGCAGCGACACAGAATACTACAATGAGCAGTTCTTC,CASSDTEYYNEQFF
TRBJ2-5,TRBV20-1,NA,NA,TGCAGTGGGATTGGGCGGCGGGAGACCCAGTACTTC,CSGIGRRETQYF
TRBJ2-3,TRBV11-3,NA,NA,TGTGCCAGCAGCTTCCGGGGGACCTTTAGCACAGATACGCAGTATTTT,CASSFRGTFSTDTQYF
TRBJ1-3,TRBV7-2,many,TRBD1,TGTGCCAGCAGCCCGGGGACAGGGGGAAACACCATATATTTT,CASSPGTGGNTIYF
TRBJ2-2,TRBV5-1,NA,NA,TGCGCCAGCAGCTTATGGCTAACGAACACCGGGGAGCTGTTTTTT,CASSLWLTNTGELFF
TRBJ2-1,TRBV6-1,NA,NA,TGTGCCAGCAGTGAAGTGTCGAACAATGAGCAGTTCTTC,CASSEVSNNEQFF
TRBJ1-4,TRBV12-3/TRBV12-4,NA,NA,TGTGCCAGCAGTTTAGCGCAGGGTCCGCCGAAACTGTTTTTT,CASSLAQGPPKLFF
TRBJ2-4,TRBV9,few,NA,TGTGCCAGCAGCGGAGCCGGGTCCCTGGGGGACATTCAGTACTTC,CASSGAGSLGDIQYF
TRBJ1-4,TRBV18,once,NA,TGTGCCAGCTCACCTTCTCGGACAGATGAAAAACTGTTTTTT,CASSPSRTDEKLFF
TRBJ1-2,TRBV5-8,NA,TRBD1,TGTGCCAGCAGCCCAGCCCCGGGACAGTATGGCTACACCTTC,CASSPAPGQYGYTF
TRBJ1-5,TRBV3-1,few,NA,TGTGCCAGCAGCCTTCAGGAAAATCAGCCCCAGCATTTT,CASSLQENQPQHF
TRBJ2-7,TRBV4-2,few,TRBD1,TGTGCCAGCAGCCACACCGGGACAGGGATATTCGAGCAGTACTTC,CASSHTGTGIFEQYF